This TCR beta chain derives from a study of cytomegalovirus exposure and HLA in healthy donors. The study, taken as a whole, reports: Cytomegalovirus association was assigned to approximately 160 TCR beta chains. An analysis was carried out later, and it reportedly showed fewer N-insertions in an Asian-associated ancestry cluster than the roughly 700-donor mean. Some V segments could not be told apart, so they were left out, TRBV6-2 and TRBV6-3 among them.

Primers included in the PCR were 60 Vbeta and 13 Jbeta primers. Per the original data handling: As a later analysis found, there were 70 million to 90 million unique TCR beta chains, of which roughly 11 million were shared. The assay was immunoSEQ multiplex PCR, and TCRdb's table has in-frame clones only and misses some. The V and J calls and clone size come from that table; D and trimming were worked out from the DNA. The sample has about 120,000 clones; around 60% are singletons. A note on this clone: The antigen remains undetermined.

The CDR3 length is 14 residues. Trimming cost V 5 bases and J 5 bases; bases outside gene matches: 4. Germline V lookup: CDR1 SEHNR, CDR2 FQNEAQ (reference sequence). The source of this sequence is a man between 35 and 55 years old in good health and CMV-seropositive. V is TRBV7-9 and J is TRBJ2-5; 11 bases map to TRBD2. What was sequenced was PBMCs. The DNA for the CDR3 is TGTGCCAGCAGCCTACTAGCGGGAGTGGAGACCCAGTACTTC. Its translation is CASSLLAGVETQYF.